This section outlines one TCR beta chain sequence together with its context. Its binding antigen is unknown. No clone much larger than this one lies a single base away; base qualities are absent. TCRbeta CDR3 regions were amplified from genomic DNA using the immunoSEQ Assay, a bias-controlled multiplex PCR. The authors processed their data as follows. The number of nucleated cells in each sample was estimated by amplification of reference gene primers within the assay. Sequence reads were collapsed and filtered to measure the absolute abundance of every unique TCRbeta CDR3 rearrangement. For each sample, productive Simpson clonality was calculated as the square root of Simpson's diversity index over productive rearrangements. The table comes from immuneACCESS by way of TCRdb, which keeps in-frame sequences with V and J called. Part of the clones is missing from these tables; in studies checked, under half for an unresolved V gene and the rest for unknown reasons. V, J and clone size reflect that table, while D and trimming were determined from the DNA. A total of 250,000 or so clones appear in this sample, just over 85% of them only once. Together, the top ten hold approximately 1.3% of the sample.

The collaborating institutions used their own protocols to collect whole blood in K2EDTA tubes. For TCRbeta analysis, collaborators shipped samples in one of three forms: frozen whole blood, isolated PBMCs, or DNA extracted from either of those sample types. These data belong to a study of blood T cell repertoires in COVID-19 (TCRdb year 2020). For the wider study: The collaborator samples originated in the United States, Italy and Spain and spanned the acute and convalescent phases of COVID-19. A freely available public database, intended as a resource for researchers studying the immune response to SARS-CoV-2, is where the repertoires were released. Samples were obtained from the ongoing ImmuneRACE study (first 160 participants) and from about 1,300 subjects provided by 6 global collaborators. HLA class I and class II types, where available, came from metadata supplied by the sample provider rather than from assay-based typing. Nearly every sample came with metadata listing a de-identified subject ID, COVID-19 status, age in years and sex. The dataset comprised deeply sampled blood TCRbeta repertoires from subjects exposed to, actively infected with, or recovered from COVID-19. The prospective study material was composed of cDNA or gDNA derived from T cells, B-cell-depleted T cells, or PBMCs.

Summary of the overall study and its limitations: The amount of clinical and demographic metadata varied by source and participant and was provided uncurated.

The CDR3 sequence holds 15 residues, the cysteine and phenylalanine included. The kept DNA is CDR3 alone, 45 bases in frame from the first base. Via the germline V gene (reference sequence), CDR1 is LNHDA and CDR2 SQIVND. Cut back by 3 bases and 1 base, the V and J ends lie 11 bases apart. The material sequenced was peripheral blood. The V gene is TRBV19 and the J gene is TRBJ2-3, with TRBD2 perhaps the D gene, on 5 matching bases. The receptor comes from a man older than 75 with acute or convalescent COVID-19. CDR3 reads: CASSIELRGTDTQYF. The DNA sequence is TGTGCCAGTAGTATTGAACTGAGGGGCACAGATACGCAGTATTTT. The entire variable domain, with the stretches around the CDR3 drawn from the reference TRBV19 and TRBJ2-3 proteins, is DGGITQSPKYLFRKEGQNVTLSCEQNLNHDAMYWYRQDPGQGLRLIYYSQIVNDFQKGDIAEGYSVSREKKESFPLTVTSAQKNPTAFYLCASSIELRGTDTQYFGPGTRLTVL.